This TCR beta chain came from a study of control samples from healthy donors and cancer patients. The germline CDR1 and CDR2 sequences are SGHVS and FNYEAQ. Trimming removed 2 bases at V and 4 bases at J, with 11 bases between. CDR3 size: 15 residues. Sequenced by immunoSEQ multiplex PCR; TCRdb stores in-frame clones only, minus some. The sample holds about 54,000 clones, almost 96% seen once. Sequenced sample: blood. This clonotype was obtained from a woman aged 25 to 39 in good health. The chain combines TRBV7-6 with TRBJ2-2; D gene ambiguous. For the CDR3, the DNA is TGTGCCAGCAGCTTAACTGGGTACGGCACCGGGGAGCTGTTTTTT. Protein sequence: CASSLTGYGTGELFF.